These 17 T cell receptor beta chains share one sample of origin, sequenced in a study of blood T cell repertoires in COVID-19 (dated by TCRdb to the early 2020s). Receptors were amplified or captured by the immunoSEQ multiplex PCR assay. TCRdb stores this immuneACCESS table with in-frame sequences only. Part of the clones is absent; in the studies checked, under half of the shortfall reflects unresolved V genes, and no reason is known for the rest. In this sample the table shows about 130,000 clones, 88% of which occur a single time. The ten largest account for less than 2.5% of the sample. Sample: peripheral blood. Receptor source: a man in his sixties or seventies with active COVID-19.

The chain is built from TRBV18 and TRBJ2-1; maybe TRBD2 (6 bases). From germline, CDR1 is KGHSH and CDR2 LQKENI. The CDR3 loop spans 16 amino acids. Trimming shortened V by 0 bases and J by 2 bases, and 11 bases separated the two germline ends. CDR3 sequence (DNA): TGTGCCAGCTCACCACCCGGGAGTCGGACCTACAATGAGCAGTTCTTC. This encodes CASSPPGSRTYNEQFF. The full variable domain, rest sourced from reference TRBV18 and TRBJ2-1, is NAGVMQNPRHLVRRRGQEARLRCSPMKGHSHVYWYRQLPEEGLKFMVYLQKENIIDESGMPKERFSAEFPKEGPSILRIQQVVRGDSAAYFCASSPPGSRTYNEQFFGPGTRLTVL.

This sequence joins TRBV5-1 and TRBJ2-4; tentative D call: TRBD1 (5 bases). The germline V and J ends were trimmed by 3 bases and 5 bases, with 12 bases remaining between them. Germline CDR1 SGHRS, CDR2 YFSETQ. The CDR3 has 14 amino acids. As DNA, the CDR3 is TGCGCCAGCAGCTCCCAGGGAAGGGAAAACATTCAGTACTTC. Encoded protein: CASSSQGRENIQYF.

This clone was observed once. CDR3 bases: TGTGCCAGTAGTACGGGAGGGAGCGCCTACGAGCAGTACTTC. It codes for CASSTGGSAYEQYF. The chain links TRBV19 to TRBJ2-7; 8 nucleotides agree with TRBD2. The CDR3 has 14 residues. The germline V gene encodes CDR1 LNHDA and CDR2 SQIVND (reference sequence). Trimming at V came to 4 bases and at J to 2 bases, leaving 4 bases not matched to a gene.

This clone appeared a single time. As DNA, the CDR3 is TGCAGTGCTAGTCTGACTAGCGGGCGGAACACCGGGGAGCTGTTTTTT. This sequence encodes CSASLTSGRNTGELFF. This chain links TRBV20-1 with TRBJ2-2; 10 nucleotides line up with TRBD2. The CDR3 loop spans 16 amino acids. The ends lost 3 bases at V and 1 base at J; junction bases unmatched: 5. CDR1 and CDR2 (germline): DFQATT, SNEGSKA (reference sequence).

This chain uses TRBV24-1 with TRBJ2-3, with 8 bases fitting TRBD2. The J segment lost 1 base and the V segment lost 3 bases, leaving 8 bases of the junction unmatched. The CDR3 totals 17 residues. Germline V gives CDR1 KGHDR, CDR2 SFDVKD. CDR3 in DNA: TGTGCCACCAGTGATACCGGTAGCGGGACTGGCACAGATACGCAGTATTTT. Encoded protein: CATSDTGSGTGTDTQYF.

The chain has TRBV29-1 and TRBJ2-1, with 11 bases fitting TRBD2. Germline lookup yields CDR1 SQVTM and CDR2 ANQGSEA. The CDR3 is made up of 14 amino acids. Unmatched junction bases numbered 4, after V lost 3 bases and J lost 6 bases. The CDR3 here is CSVDRTSGPNEQFF. DNA for the CDR3: TGCAGCGTTGATCGGACTAGCGGGCCCAATGAGCAGTTCTTC.

The DNA of the CDR3 is TGTGCCAGCAGCCCCAAGGCGGGGACTAGCGGAACCGGGGAGCTGTTTTTT. It is translated as CASSPKAGTSGTGELFF. The chain is built from TRBV14 and TRBJ2-2, with 11 bases that match TRBD2. The CDR3 runs 17 residues. CDR1 is SGHDN and CDR2 is FVKESK in the germline V gene. After removal of 4 bases from V and 5 bases from J, the junction contained 9 bases not matched to a gene.

The V call is TRBV27, the J call TRBJ1-1; 8 bases align to TRBD1. Germline CDR1 is MNHEY and CDR2 is SMNVEV (reference sequence). The junction had 14 bases not matched to a gene; V was cut back by 5 bases and J by 3 bases. The CDR3 sequence is 17 residues long. The CDR3 protein is CASSPNFYSDRDTEAFF. In nucleotides, the CDR3 is TGTGCCAGCAGTCCCAACTTCTATTCGGACAGGGACACTGAAGCTTTCTTT.

Here the CDR3 reads CASSLPINNQPQHF. DNA for the CDR3: TGTGCCAGCAGTTTACCCATCAACAATCAGCCCCAGCATTTT. The J gene is TRBJ1-5, the V gene TRBV28; D gene unclear. Germline V gene lookup returns CDR1 MDHEN and CDR2 SYDVKM. The V end was cut by 2 bases, the J end by 3 bases, with 8 bases between. The CDR3 is 14 amino acids.

The rearrangement links TRBV18 to TRBJ2-2, with 12 nucleotides matching TRBD2. In germline, CDR1 is KGHSH, CDR2 LQKENI. The CDR3 loop spans 17 amino acids. The V gene end was trimmed by 0 bases and the J gene end by 1 base; junction bases not matched to a gene: 0. Written as DNA, the CDR3 is TGTGCCAGCTCACCACCGGGACTAGCGGGGAACACCGGGGAGCTGTTTTTT. Translation: CASSPPGLAGNTGELFF.

V gene TRBV4-1 combines with J gene TRBJ2-5; 7 bases map to TRBD1. Germline V gene sequence: CDR1 MGHRA, CDR2 YSYEKL. J gave up 5 bases and V 1 base, and 4 bases lay outside the gene matches. CDR3 length equals 14 residues. In DNA, the CDR3 is TGCGCCAGCAGCCAAGGACAGGGTGGGGAGACCCAGTACTTC. It is translated as CASSQGQGGETQYF.

This clone was recorded only once. V gene TRBV5-1 combines with J gene TRBJ1-2, with TRBD1 as a possible D gene (5 bases). This CDR3 spans 14 amino acids. The germline CDR1 and CDR2 sequences are SGHRS and YFSETQ. V lost 0 bases and J 7 bases, leaving 13 bases between the germline ends. CDR3 bases: TGCGCCAGCAGCTTGGCGGGGGAGATGGGTGGCTACACCTTC. It translates to CASSLAGEMGGYTF.

This rearrangement joins TRBV6-5 to TRBJ1-6; 9 nucleotides align to TRBD1. Looked up from germline, CDR1 is MNHEY and CDR2 is SVGAGI. CDR3 length: 14 amino acids. J was trimmed by 8 bases and V by 6 bases; bases with no gene match: 5. CDR3 amino acids: CASRVGQGYSPLHF. CDR3 DNA: TGTGCCAGCAGGGTAGGACAGGGGTATTCACCCCTCCACTTT.

The gene calls are TRBV2 and TRBJ1-1; D is ambiguous. The CDR3 totals 14 residues. Germline V gene data show CDR1 as SNHLY and CDR2 as FYNNEI. V was cut by 7 bases and J by 0 bases, with 12 bases left in between. The CDR3 loop is CASTSGFMNTEAFF. The CDR3 coding sequence is TGTGCCAGCACCTCCGGGTTCATGAACACTGAAGCTTTCTTT. Using reference TRBV2 and TRBJ1-1 for the parts outside the CDR3, the full variable domain is EPEVTQTPSHQVTQMGQEVILRCVPISNHLYFYWYRQILGQKVEFLVSFYNNEISEKSEIFDDQFSVERPDGSNFTLKIRSTKLEDSAMYFCASTSGFMNTEAFFGQGTRLTVV.

The chain carries TRBV27 and TRBJ2-1, with 13 bases identical to TRBD2. CDR1 is MNHEY and CDR2 is SMNVEV in the germline V gene (reference sequence). V shed 4 bases and J 7 bases; nucleotides not matched to a gene: 1. The CDR3 sequence is 14 residues long. CDR3 sequence reads: CASSSLAGGNEQFF. CDR3 sequence (DNA): TGTGCCAGCAGTTCACTAGCGGGAGGGAATGAGCAGTTCTTC.

The chain links TRBV12-3 or TRBV12-4 to TRBJ2-5, with 8 bases that match TRBD2. V shed 6 bases and J 5 bases; nucleotides not matched to a gene: 5. The length of the CDR3 is 13 residues. This CDR3 is CASRSRGGETQYF. CDR3 nucleotides: TGTGCCAGCAGATCCCGGGGGGGGGAGACCCAGTACTTC.

This rearrangement joins TRBV6-4 to TRBJ1-1; 7 positions match TRBD1. The CDR3 runs to 18 residues. J was trimmed by 0 bases and V by 6 bases; bases with no gene match: 16. Per the germline V gene, CDR1 is MRHNA and CDR2 is SNTAGT. The chain's CDR3 is CASSPVDRAGRVNTEAFF. The CDR3 bases are TGTGCCAGCAGCCCCGTAGACAGGGCGGGTCGCGTGAACACTGAAGCTTTCTTT.